The T cell receptor (beta chain) under discussion was sequenced for a study of blood T cell repertoires in COVID-19. Original data processing: Reference gene primer amplification yielded estimated nucleated cell counts. Sequencing was performed with immunoSEQ multiplex PCR; in TCRdb, only in-frame clones are kept and a portion is missing. The V and J calls and the clone size are those of that table, but D and trimming were determined from the DNA. The table includes over 120,000 clones, 80% to 90% detected once. Trimming took off 1 base at V and 6 bases at J, with 19 bases between the two ends. Germline CDR1 reads LNHNV; CDR2 reads YYDKDF (reference sequence). This CDR3 has 17 residues.

The clonotype originates from a man between 60 and 75 years old with active or convalescent COVID-19. V and J are TRBV15 and TRBJ1-5; D is possibly TRBD1 (6 bases). Sequencing was performed on peripheral blood. The CDR3 bases are TGTGCCACCAGCAGAGTTCGCGAGCTGGGGGGGCGTCAGCCCCAGCATTTT. Amino acids: CATSRVRELGGRQPQHF.